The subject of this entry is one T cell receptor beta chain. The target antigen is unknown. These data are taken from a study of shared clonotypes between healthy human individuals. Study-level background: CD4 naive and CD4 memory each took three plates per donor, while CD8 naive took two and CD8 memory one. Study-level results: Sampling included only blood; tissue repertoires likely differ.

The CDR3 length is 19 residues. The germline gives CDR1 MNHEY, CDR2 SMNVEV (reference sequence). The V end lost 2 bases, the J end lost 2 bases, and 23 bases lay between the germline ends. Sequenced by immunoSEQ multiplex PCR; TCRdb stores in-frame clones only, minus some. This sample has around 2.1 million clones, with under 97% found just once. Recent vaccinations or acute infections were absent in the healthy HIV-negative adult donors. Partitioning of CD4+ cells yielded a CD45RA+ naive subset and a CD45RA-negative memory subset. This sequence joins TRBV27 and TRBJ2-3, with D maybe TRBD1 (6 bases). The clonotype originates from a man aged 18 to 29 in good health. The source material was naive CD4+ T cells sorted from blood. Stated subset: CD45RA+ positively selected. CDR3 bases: TGTGCCAGCAGTTTAGAGTTACTCGCGGACAGCCAGTCCACAGATACGCAGTATTTT. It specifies CASSLELLADSQSTDTQYF.